Below are 23 T cell receptor beta chains sequenced from a single sample in a study of regulatory T cells in long-lasting Graves disease. In building TCR beta libraries, iRepertoire HTBI primers were used together with Arm-PCR of CDR3 regions. MiXCR, run by TCRdb on the multiplex PCR reads, gives a single entry per CDR3 protein. The table records hundreds of thousands of distinct CDR3 sequences, 16% of them present only once. The time point was: newly diagnosed GD, antithyroid drugs for less than 3 months. There was RNA extracted from PBMCs, and the TCR library was made from it. The same sample was also used in a study of T cells in Graves' hyperthyroidism and ophthalmopathy.

This specimen was peripheral blood mononuclear cells (PBMCs), taken at new diagnosis, from a patient treated with antithyroid drugs. The source is a man aged 40-50 years with Graves disease.

This clonotype was recorded many times. The J gene is TRBJ1-4, the V gene TRBV12-3 or TRBV12-4; 7 bases fit TRBD1. CDR3 length: 15 amino acids. V was pared by 5 bases and J by 7 bases, with 10 bases of the junction left unmatched. CDR3 coding DNA: TGTGCCAGCAGTACATCAAAACAGGGGAGTGAAAAACTGTTTTTT. This encodes CASSTSKQGSEKLFF.

This clonotype has at least ten counts. The chain uses TRBV11-2 and TRBJ1-5, with D possibly TRBD1 on 6 matching bases. V was cut by 2 bases and J by 5 bases, with 7 bases left in between. CDR1 and CDR2 from the germline V gene are SGHAT and FQNNGV. The CDR3 has 13 amino acids. The CDR3 DNA sequence: TGTGCCAGCAGCTTATCAGGGGATCAGCCCCAGCATTTT. This gives the protein CASSLSGDQPQHF.

The rearrangement joins TRBV5-1 to TRBJ2-2; 8 bases map to TRBD2. Germline V CDR1 and CDR2: SGHRS, YFSETQ. The ends lost 1 base at V and 2 bases at J; junction bases unmatched: 10. The CDR3 has 18 amino acids. CDR3 region: CASSLNPSSGLNTGELFF. In nucleotides, the CDR3 is TGCGCCAGCAGCTTGAACCCTTCTAGCGGGCTCAACACCGGGGAGCTGTTTTTT.

This clonotype appeared many times. J is TRBJ1-6 and V is TRBV20-1, with D hard to call. This CDR3 comprises 11 residues. Per germline, CDR1 DFQATT and CDR2 SNEGSKA (reference sequence). V shed 5 bases and J shed 10 bases, with 9 bases lying between them. CDR3 protein: CSAGSHSPLHF. In nucleotides, the CDR3 is TGCAGTGCTGGGTCCCACTCACCCCTCCACTTT.

This clonotype was counted only a few times. The CDR3 sequence: CASSGRTGPEQYF. CDR3 DNA sequence: TGTGCCAGCAGTGGACGGACAGGGCCCGAGCAGTACTTC. The rearrangement joins TRBV25-1 to TRBJ2-7, with TRBD1 matching 8 bases. The CDR3 covers 13 residues. The V segment lost 4 bases and the J segment 6 bases; nucleotides outside the gene matches: 5. Germline V gene sequence: CDR1 MGHDK, CDR2 SYGVNS.

This clonotype was seen repeatedly, ten times or more. The V and J genes are TRBV5-4 and TRBJ1-5; TRBD1 agrees at 9 bases. The CDR3 is made up of 16 amino acids. J lost 5 bases, V lost 0 bases, and 6 bases had no gene match. Germline V gives CDR1 SGHNT, CDR2 YYREEE (reference sequence). For the CDR3, the DNA is TGTGCCAGCAGCTTGGACGGGACAGGGTCCGATCAGCCCCAGCATTTT. Amino acids: CASSLDGTGSDQPQHF.

Comments on this clonotype: A much larger clone differs from this one at a single base, so this may be a read error. This chain uses TRBV2 with TRBJ1-2, with D possibly being TRBD1 (5 bases). Germline CDR1 SNHLY, CDR2 FYNNEI. This CDR3 is 12 amino acids long. V gave up 6 bases and J gave up 8 bases, with 13 bases separating them. The CDR3 DNA reads as TGTGCCAGCAGACAGGACCCTCGCGGCTACACCTTC. Its translation: CASRQDPRGYTF.

This clonotype was counted at least ten times. J is TRBJ2-3 and V is TRBV9; D call uncertain. This CDR3 has 15 amino acids. Germline CDR1 reads SGDLS; CDR2 reads YYNGEE. V was shortened by 0 bases and J by 6 bases, with 14 bases between the two germline ends. The CDR3 protein is CASSVVGNLRDTQYF. The CDR3 region has the DNA TGTGCCAGCAGCGTAGTAGGGAACCTGAGGGATACGCAGTATTTT.

Ten or more counts support this clonotype. V is TRBV5-1 and J is TRBJ2-7; D gene uncertain. The V end lost 4 bases, the J end lost 4 bases, and 9 bases lay between the germline ends. Germline V gene sequence: CDR1 SGHRS, CDR2 YFSETQ. CDR3 length equals 12 residues. Written as DNA, the CDR3 is TGCGCCAGCAGCCCGGACGGATACGAGCAGTACTTC. Protein: CASSPDGYEQYF.

The CDR3 sequence is CASSYIQGGGNEQFF. The CDR3 DNA reads TGTGCCAGCAGTTACATCCAAGGGGGGGGGAATGAGCAGTTCTTC. The V and J genes are TRBV6-5 and TRBJ2-1, with TRBD2 as a possible D gene (7 bases). The CDR3 has 15 amino acids. Trimming pared 2 bases from V and 7 bases from J, leaving 15 bases between. CDR1 and CDR2 (germline): MNHEY, SVGAGI.

This clonotype has at least ten counts. The chain recombines TRBV18 with TRBJ2-5; D not resolved. V lost 1 base to trimming and J lost 3 bases, with 9 bases between them. CDR1 KGHSH and CDR2 LQKENI come from the germline V gene. The CDR3 has 14 residues. DNA for the CDR3: TGTGCCAGCTCACCACTCCAGAGTGAAGAGACCCAGTACTTC. Amino acids: CASSPLQSEETQYF.

This clonotype was seen many times. The V and J genes are TRBV11-3 and TRBJ2-1, with a weak D call TRBD2 (6 bases). V dropped 3 bases and J dropped 7 bases, with 13 bases sitting between them. This CDR3 contains 14 residues. Germline V lookup: CDR1 SGHNT, CDR2 YENEEA. DNA for the CDR3: TGTGCCAGCAGCTTCGGCGGGGAAGAGAATGAGCAGTTCTTC. The encoded protein is CASSFGGEENEQFF.

On this clonotype itself: With a much larger clone just one base away, this may be a read error. CDR3 loop: CASSLAQHIGQYF. The CDR3 DNA reads as TGTGCCAGCAGTTTAGCACAACACATAGGCCAGTACTTC. The chain couples TRBV28 to TRBJ2-5, with unresolved D. The germline V gene has CDR1 MDHEN and CDR2 SYDVKM. The CDR3 has 13 residues. With 2 bases removed from V and 10 bases from J, the gap between germline ends came to 14 bases.

This clonotype was seen ten or more times. The gene calls are TRBV2 and TRBJ2-4; D not resolved. Germline V gives CDR1 SNHLY, CDR2 FYNNEI. CDR3 length: 14 amino acids. With 5 bases removed from V and 6 bases from J, the gap between germline ends came to 14 bases. The CDR3 DNA reads TGTGCCAGCAGTCCCCTTTCCCGGGTAAACATTCAGTACTTC. This translates into CASSPLSRVNIQYF.

In its sample, this clonotype is large. The rearrangement uses TRBV5-1 and TRBJ2-5; 7 nucleotides agree with TRBD1. V lost 4 bases to trimming and J lost 2 bases; unmatched junction nucleotides: 8. The CDR3 totals 15 residues. CDR1 and CDR2 from the germline V gene are SGHRS and YFSETQ. CDR3 bases: TGCGCCAGCAGCCCCGACAGGGTCGGACAAGAGACCCAGTACTTC. This gives the protein CASSPDRVGQETQYF.

The chain employs TRBV27 and TRBJ2-5; D gene uncertain. Trimming pared 8 bases from V and 2 bases from J, leaving 15 bases between. Germline values: CDR1 MNHEY, CDR2 SMNVEV (reference sequence). This CDR3 region has 14 residues. For the CDR3, the DNA is TGTGCCAGCGGAACGGAGCCAGGTCAAGAGACCCAGTACTTC. It encodes CASGTEPGQETQYF.

In its sample, this clonotype was seen many times. V and J are TRBV2 and TRBJ1-1, with TRBD1 matching 11 bases. This CDR3 region has 14 residues. Looked up from germline, CDR1 is SNHLY and CDR2 is FYNNEI. With 7 bases clipped from V and 5 bases from J, the junction kept 6 bases outside the gene matches. The CDR3 nucleotides read TGTGCCAGCACGGACAGGGGGCTAGGGACTGAAGCTTTCTTT. It is translated as CASTDRGLGTEAFF.

This clonotype was found a few times. The chain recombines TRBV20-1 with TRBJ2-1; TRBD1 matches at 9 bases. This CDR3 contains 19 residues. Germline CDR1 DFQATT, CDR2 SNEGSKA (reference sequence). Germline trimming cut 1 base from V and 0 bases from J; bases unmatched to any gene: 13. The CDR3 spells CSARVNRDRVLFSYNEQFF. The CDR3 DNA is TGCAGTGCTAGAGTTAACCGGGACAGGGTCCTTTTCTCCTACAATGAGCAGTTCTTC.

This clonotype showed up many times. V is TRBV12-3 or TRBV12-4 and J is TRBJ1-1; TRBD1 is a possible D gene (5 bases). The ends were cut back, 7 bases at V and 0 bases at J, with 12 bases in the middle. There are 14 residues in the CDR3. CDR3 residues: CASKPGRMNTEAFF. DNA of the CDR3: TGTGCCAGCAAGCCGGGGCGGATGAACACTGAAGCTTTCTTT.

This clonotype showed up many times. The V and J genes are TRBV12-3 or TRBV12-4 and TRBJ2-1; 11 bases align to TRBD2. This CDR3 has 17 amino acids. V was clipped by 7 bases and J by 9 bases; unmatched bases: 17. CDR3 loop: CASTKLAGVPGSSEQFF. The CDR3 DNA reads TGTGCCAGCACGAAACTAGCGGGGGTACCGGGTTCATCTGAGCAGTTCTTC.

This clonotype was observed at least ten times. The CDR3 nucleotides read TGTGCCAGCAGGACCTTAGAGGAAAAACTGTTTTTT. Translation: CASRTLEEKLFF. The chain links TRBV2 to TRBJ1-4; D is unresolved. This CDR3 comprises 12 residues. Trimming took 6 bases from V and 8 from J, leaving 10 bases between them. CDR1 is SNHLY, CDR2 FYNNEI, per germline.

V is TRBV27 and J is TRBJ2-5, with TRBD1 as a possible D gene (5 bases). This CDR3 is built from 13 residues. V lost 7 bases and J lost 5, with 14 bases in between. Germline loops: CDR1 MNHEY, CDR2 SMNVEV (reference sequence). Here the CDR3 reads CASNPGAAETQYF. CDR3 nucleotide sequence: TGTGCCAGCAATCCTGGGGCAGCGGAGACCCAGTACTTC.

This clonotype was recorded many times. The rearrangement links TRBV20-1 to TRBJ2-3; the D gene is possibly TRBD1 (6 bases). Deletions cut 6 bases from V and 7 bases from J, with 20 bases between. CDR3 length: 14 amino acids. Germline V gene data show CDR1 as DFQATT and CDR2 as SNEGSKA (reference sequence). The CDR3 sequence: CSATTDGQTHTQYF. The CDR3 DNA sequence: TGCAGTGCCACTACCGACGGACAGACCCATACGCAGTATTTT.